This is a list of T cell receptor beta chains from one sample in a study of cytomegalovirus exposure and HLA in healthy donors. TCRdb keeps only in-frame clones here, not all; method: immunoSEQ multiplex PCR. In the table there are about 180,000 clones, 65% to 90% of which are singletons. Sequenced sample: PBMCs. The receptors were gathered from a girl aged 2 to 9 in good health and CMV-seropositive. Each CDR3 is given without its conserved first and last residue. The order of the fields is V gene, J gene, CDR3 protein.

>TRBV7-2|TRBJ2-3
ASSLAQGNTDTQY
>TRBV19|TRBJ1-4
ASTETGLGEKLF
>TRBV4-1|TRBJ1-5
ASSQVFTENQPQH
>TRBV7-3|TRBJ2-3
ASGSGNTDTQY
>TRBV5-4|TRBJ2-3
ASSLGAGGPTDTQY
>TRBV27|TRBJ2-7
ASSLSPGHSYEQY
>TRBV28|TRBJ1-1
ASSFAHLRTGNTEAF
>TRBV4-1|TRBJ2-1
ASSRDFSPYNEQF
>TRBV2|TRBJ2-7
ASGVAGGAGEQY
>TRBV27|TRBJ2-3
ASSLRPQGRLTPSSTDTQY